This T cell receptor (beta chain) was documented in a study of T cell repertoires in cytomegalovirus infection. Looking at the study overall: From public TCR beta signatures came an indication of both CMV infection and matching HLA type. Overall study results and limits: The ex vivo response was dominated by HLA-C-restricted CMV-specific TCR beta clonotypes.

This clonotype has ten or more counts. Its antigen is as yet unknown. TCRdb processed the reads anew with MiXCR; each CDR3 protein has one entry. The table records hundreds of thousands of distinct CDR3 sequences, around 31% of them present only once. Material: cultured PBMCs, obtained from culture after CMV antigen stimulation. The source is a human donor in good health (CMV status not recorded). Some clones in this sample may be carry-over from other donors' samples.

DNA of the CDR3: TGTGCCAGCGCCACAGATACGCAGTATTTT. This codes for CASATDTQYF. The gene calls are TRBV7-2 and TRBJ2-3; the D is unclear. This CDR3 region has 10 residues. CDR1 SGHTA and CDR2 FQGNSA come from the germline V gene. Trimming removed 8 bases at V and 2 bases at J, with 2 bases between.